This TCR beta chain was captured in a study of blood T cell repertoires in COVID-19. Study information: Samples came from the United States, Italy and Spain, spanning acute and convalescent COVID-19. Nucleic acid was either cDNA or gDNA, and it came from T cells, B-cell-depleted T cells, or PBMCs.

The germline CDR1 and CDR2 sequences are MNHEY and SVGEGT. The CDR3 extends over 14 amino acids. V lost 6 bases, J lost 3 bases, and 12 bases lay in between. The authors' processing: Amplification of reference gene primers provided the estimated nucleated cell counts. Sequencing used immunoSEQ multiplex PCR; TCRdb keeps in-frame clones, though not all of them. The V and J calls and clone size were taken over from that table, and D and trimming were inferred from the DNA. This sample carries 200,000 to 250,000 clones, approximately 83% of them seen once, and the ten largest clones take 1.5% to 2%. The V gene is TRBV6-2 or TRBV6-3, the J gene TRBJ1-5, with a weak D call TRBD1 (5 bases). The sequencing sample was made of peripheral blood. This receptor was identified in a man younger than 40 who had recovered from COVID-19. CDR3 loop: CASSRGLLNQPQHF. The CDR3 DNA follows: TGTGCCAGCAGCCGGGGACTCCTCAATCAGCCCCAGCATTTT.